The present T cell receptor (beta chain) was sequenced within a study of T cell changes during pregnancy in multiple sclerosis (dated by TCRdb to 2018 to 2020). About the investigation overall: Changes in the T cell repertoire over the course of pregnancy were examined in this study in women with multiple sclerosis.

Reading the germline V gene gives CDR1 MRHNA and CDR2 SNTAGT. V is pared back by 0 bases and J by 7 bases, with 4 bases lying between the germline termini. Including cysteine and phenylalanine, the CDR3 has 13 amino acids. CDR3 DNA only is kept here, 39 bases in frame from base 1. In regard to this clone: No antigen is known for it. No quality values exist for individual bases; no much larger clone is one base distant.

Libraries were prepared through the immunoSEQ multiplex PCR assay. In TCRdb, the immuneACCESS table is reduced to in-frame sequences with V and J assigned. These tables do not hold every clone; where another copy was compared, an unresolved V gene accounts for under half, and the others remain unexplained. Within this sample are 20,000 to 30,000 clones, with approximately 86% of them counted one time only. Under 1.1% of the sample goes to the ten largest clones. Recombination linked TRBV6-4 to TRBJ1-6, with the D gene call left open. The sequence was obtained from a female donor in good health, enrolled as a control in a pregnancy study. The sequences come from CD4+ T cells from peripheral blood mononuclear cells, collected in the second trimester of pregnancy. In nucleotides, the sequence is TGTGCCAGCAGTGACTCGACAAATTCACCCCTCCACTTT. It codes for CASSDSTNSPLHF.